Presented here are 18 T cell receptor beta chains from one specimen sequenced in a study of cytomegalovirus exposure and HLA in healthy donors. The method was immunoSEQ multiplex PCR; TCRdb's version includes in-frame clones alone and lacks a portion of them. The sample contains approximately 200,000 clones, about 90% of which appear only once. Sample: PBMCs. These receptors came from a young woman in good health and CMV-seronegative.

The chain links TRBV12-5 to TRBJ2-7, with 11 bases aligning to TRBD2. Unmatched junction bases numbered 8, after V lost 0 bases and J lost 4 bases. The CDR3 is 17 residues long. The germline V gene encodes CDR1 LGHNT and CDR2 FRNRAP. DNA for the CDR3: TGTGCTAGTGGTTTGGTAAGGGGTCGGACTAGCGGGTACGAGCAGTACTTC. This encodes CASGLVRGRTSGYEQYF.

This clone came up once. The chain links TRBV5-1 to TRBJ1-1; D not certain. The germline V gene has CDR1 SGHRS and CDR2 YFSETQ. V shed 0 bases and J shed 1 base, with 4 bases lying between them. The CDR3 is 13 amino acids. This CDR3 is CASSLAENTEAFF. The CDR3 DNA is TGCGCCAGCAGCTTGGCAGAGAACACTGAAGCTTTCTTT.

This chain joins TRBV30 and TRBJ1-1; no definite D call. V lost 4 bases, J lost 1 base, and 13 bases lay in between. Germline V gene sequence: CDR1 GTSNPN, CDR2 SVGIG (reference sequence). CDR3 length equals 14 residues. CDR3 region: CAWNYKIPNTEAFF. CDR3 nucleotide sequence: TGTGCCTGGAATTACAAGATTCCGAACACTGAAGCTTTCTTT.

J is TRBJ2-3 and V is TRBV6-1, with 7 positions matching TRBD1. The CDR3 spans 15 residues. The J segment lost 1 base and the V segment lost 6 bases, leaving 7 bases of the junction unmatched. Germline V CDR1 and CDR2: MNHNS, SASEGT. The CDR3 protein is CASRRVGGGTDTQYF. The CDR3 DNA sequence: TGTGCCAGCAGGCGTGTAGGGGGCGGCACAGATACGCAGTATTTT.

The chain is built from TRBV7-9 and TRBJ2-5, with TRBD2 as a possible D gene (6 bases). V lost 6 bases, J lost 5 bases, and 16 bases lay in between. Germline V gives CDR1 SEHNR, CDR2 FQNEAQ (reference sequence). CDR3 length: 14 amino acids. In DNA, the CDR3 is TGTGCCAGCAGTAGACCTGGGGGGAGCGAGACCCAGTACTTC. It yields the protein CASSRPGGSETQYF.

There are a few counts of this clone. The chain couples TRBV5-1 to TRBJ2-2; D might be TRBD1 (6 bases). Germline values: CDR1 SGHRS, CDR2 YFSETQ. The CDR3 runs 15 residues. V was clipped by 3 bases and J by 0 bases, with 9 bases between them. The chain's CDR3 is CASSSGGPNTGELFF. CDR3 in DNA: TGCGCCAGCAGCTCTGGGGGCCCGAACACCGGGGAGCTGTTTTTT. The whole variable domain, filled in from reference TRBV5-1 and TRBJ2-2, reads KAGVTQTPRYLIKTRGQQVTLSCSPISGHRSVSWYQQTPGQGLQFLFEYFSETQRNKGNFPGRFSGRQFSNSRSEMNVSTLELGDSALYLCASSSGGPNTGELFFGEGSRLTVL.

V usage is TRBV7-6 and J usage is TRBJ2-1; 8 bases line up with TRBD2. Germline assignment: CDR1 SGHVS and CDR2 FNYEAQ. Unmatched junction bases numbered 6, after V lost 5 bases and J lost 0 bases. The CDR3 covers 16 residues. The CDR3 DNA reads TGTGCCAGCAGCACCTTAGCGGGACGCTCCTACAATGAGCAGTTCTTC. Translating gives CASSTLAGRSYNEQFF.

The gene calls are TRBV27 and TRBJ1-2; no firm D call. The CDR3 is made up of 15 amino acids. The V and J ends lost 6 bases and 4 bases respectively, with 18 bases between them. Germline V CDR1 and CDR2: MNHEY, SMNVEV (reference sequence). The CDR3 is CASRPREGLAYGYTF. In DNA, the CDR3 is TGTGCCAGCAGACCGCGGGAAGGGTTAGCCTATGGCTACACCTTC.

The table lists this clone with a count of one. DNA for the CDR3: TGTGCCAGCAGTTACTCGGCGGGGGGTGAGCAGTTCTTC. As protein: CASSYSAGGEQFF. V usage is TRBV6-5 and J usage is TRBJ2-1; 8 bases agree with TRBD2. CDR1 and CDR2 (germline): MNHEY, SVGAGI. The length of the CDR3 is 13 residues. V dropped 0 bases and J dropped 9; count of bases not matched to a gene: 1.

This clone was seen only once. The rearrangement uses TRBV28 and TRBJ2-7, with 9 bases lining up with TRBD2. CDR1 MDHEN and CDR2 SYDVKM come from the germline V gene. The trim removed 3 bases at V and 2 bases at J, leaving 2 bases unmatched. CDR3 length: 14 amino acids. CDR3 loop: CASSFGLATYEQYF. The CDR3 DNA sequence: TGTGCCAGCAGTTTCGGACTAGCGACCTACGAGCAGTACTTC.

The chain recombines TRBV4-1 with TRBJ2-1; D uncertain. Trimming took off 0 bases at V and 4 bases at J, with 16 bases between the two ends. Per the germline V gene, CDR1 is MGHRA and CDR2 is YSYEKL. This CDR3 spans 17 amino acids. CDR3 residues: CASSQDFGTNDYNEQFF. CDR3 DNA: TGCGCCAGCAGCCAAGATTTTGGTACAAACGATTACAATGAGCAGTTCTTC.

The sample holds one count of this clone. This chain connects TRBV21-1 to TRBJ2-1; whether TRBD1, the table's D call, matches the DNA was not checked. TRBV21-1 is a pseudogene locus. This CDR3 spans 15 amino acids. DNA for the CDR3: TGTGCCAGCAGCACGCGGACCGGGACAGGCATGGAGCAGTTCTTC. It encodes CASSTRTGTGMEQFF.

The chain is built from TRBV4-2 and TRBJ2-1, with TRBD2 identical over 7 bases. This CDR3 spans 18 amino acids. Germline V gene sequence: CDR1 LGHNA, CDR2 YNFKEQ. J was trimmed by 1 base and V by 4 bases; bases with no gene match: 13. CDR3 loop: CASSPPARVAGSYNEQFF. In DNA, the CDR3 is TGTGCCAGCAGCCCCCCGGCGCGGGTAGCGGGTTCCTACAATGAGCAGTTCTTC.

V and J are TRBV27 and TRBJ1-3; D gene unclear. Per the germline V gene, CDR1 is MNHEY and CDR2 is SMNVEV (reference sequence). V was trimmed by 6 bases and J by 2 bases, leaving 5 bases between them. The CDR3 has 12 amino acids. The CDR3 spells CASSLPGNTIYF. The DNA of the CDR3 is TGTGCCAGCAGCCTCCCTGGAAACACCATATATTTT.

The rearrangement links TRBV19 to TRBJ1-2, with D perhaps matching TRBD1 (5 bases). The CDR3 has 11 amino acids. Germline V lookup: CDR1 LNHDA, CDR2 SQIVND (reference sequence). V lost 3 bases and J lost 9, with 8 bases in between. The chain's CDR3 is CASSIGGSYTF. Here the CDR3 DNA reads TGTGCCAGTAGTATTGGGGGGAGCTACACCTTC.

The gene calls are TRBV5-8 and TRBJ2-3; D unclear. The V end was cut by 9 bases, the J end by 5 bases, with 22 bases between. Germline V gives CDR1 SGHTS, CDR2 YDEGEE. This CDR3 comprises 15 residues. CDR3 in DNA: TGTGCCACCTCCCCGGAGCAGCTTGGAAGAGATACGCAGTATTTT. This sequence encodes CATSPEQLGRDTQYF.

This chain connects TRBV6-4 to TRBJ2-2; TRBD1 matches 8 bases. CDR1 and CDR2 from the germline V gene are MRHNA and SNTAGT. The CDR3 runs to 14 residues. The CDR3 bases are TGTGGGACCCGACAGGGGAGTGACACCGGGGAGCTGTTTTTT. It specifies CGTRQGSDTGELFF.

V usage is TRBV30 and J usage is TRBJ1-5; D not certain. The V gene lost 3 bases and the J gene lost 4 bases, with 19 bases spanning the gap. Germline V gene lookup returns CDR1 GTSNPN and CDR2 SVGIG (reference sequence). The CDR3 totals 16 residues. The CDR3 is CAWSGGRIFFNQPQHF. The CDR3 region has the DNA TGTGCCTGGAGCGGCGGGAGAATTTTTTTTAATCAGCCCCAGCATTTT.